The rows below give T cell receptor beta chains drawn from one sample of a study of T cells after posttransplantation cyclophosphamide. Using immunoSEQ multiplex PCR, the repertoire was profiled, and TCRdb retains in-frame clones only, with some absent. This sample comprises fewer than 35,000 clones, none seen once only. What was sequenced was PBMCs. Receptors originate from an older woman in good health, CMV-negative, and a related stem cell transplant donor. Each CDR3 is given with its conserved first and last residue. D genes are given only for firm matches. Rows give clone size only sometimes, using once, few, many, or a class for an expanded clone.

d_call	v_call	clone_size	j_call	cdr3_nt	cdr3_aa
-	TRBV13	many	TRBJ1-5	TGTGCCAGCAGCTTAAAGGGTGAAGGGGGAAGAGATCAGCCCCAGCATTTT	CASSLKGEGGRDQPQHF
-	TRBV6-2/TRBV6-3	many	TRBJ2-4	TGTGCCAGCAGCCGGACTCAGATTAAGTTATTTCTAGCCAAAAACATTCAGTACTTC	CASSRTQIKLFLAKNIQYF
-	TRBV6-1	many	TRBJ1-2	TGTGCCAGCAGTCCTCAGGGTAACTATGGCTACACCTTC	CASSPQGNYGYTF
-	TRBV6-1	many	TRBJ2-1	TGTGCCAGCAGTGAAGGAGAGGCTGCTTACAATGAGCAGTTCTTC	CASSEGEAAYNEQFF
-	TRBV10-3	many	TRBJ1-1	TGTGCCATCAGTTACGGGACAACCACTGAAGCTTTCTTT	CAISYGTTTEAFF
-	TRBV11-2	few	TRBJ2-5	TGTGCCAGCAGCTTGGAGCCGTCGGGACTTCTGTACTTC	CASSLEPSGLLYF
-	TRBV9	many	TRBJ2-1	TGTGCCAGCAGCGTAGGCACAGCCGCCTCCTACAATGAGCAGTTCTTC	CASSVGTAASYNEQFF
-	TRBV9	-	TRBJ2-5	TGTGCCAGCAGCGTAAATCCGGGGGAGACCCAGTACTTC	CASSVNPGETQYF
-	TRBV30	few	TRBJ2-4	TGTGCCTGGAGGGCGAGCGTAAAAAACATTCAGTACTTC	CAWRASVKNIQYF
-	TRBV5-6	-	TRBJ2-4	TGTGCCAGCAGCTTGGGTCCCCCCGGCGGCAAAAACATTCAGTACTTC	CASSLGPPGGKNIQYF
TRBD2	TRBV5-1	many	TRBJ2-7	TGCGCCAGCAGCCCGACTAGCGGACCCTACGAGCAGTACTTC	CASSPTSGPYEQYF
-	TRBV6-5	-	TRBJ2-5	TGTGCCAGCAGCCTCGGACTGGTAGAGACCCAGTACTTC	CASSLGLVETQYF
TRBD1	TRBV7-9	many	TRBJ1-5	TGTGCCAGCAGCCGGGACAGGGTAGGCAATCAGCCCCAGCATTTT	CASSRDRVGNQPQHF
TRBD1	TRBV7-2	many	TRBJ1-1	TGTGCCAGCAGCTTAGTGACAGGGCCCACTGAAGCTTTCTTT	CASSLVTGPTEAFF
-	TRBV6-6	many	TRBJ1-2	TGTGCCAGCAGTTACTCAGGGTGGGACTATGGCTACACCTTC	CASSYSGWDYGYTF
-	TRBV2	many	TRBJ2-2	TGTGCCAGGCGAGGGGCCGGGGGAACCGGGGAGCTGTTTTTT	CARRGAGGTGELFF
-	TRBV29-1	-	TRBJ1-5	TGCAGCGTTGAAACGGAGGGGCAGCCCCAGCATTTT	CSVETEGQPQHF
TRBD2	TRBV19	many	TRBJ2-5	TGTGCCAGTAGTACGGGGAGCGGGGTGATCGGAGAGACCCAGTACTTC	CASSTGSGVIGETQYF
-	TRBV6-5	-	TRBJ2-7	TGTGCCAGCAGGAGGGGGGGATACGAGCAGTACTTC	CASRRGGYEQYF
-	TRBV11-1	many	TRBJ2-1	TGTGCCAGCACCCGCTTAGGGCAGAGCTCCTACAATGAGCAGTTCTTC	CASTRLGQSSYNEQFF
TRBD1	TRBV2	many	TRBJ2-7	TGTGCCAGCACTCGGGACAGCTACGAGCAGTACTTC	CASTRDSYEQYF
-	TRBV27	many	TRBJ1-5	TGTGCCAGCAGTTTAAACCGCGCACAGCCCCAGCATTTT	CASSLNRAQPQHF
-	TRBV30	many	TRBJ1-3	TGTGCCTGGAATCTAGAAGGTCACTCTGGAAACACCATATATTTT	CAWNLEGHSGNTIYF
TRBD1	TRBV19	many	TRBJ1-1	TGTGCCAGTAGCAGTCGACAGGGGGCTAGCACTGAAGCTTTCTTT	CASSSRQGASTEAFF
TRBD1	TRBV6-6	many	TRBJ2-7	TGTGCCAGCAGGTTGACAGGGCCCGGCGAGCAGTACTTC	CASRLTGPGEQYF
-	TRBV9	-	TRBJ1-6	TGTGCCAGCAGCGTAGGGGGGCAGCCAAATTCACCCCTCCACTTT	CASSVGGQPNSPLHF
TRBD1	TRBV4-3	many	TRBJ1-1	TGCGCCAGCAGCCAAGTCCCGGGACAGGTAAACACTGAAGCTTTCTTT	CASSQVPGQVNTEAFF
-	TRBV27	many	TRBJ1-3	TGTGCCAGCAGGGCCTTACCCTCTGGAAACACCATATATTTT	CASRALPSGNTIYF
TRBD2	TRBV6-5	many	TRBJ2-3	TGTGCCAGCACTAACCGCGGGGGGGCCACAGATACGCAGTATTTT	CASTNRGGATDTQYF
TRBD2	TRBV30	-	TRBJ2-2	TGTGCCTGGACCATAGGGACTACTGCTTTCGCCGGGGAGCTGTTTTTT	CAWTIGTTAFAGELFF
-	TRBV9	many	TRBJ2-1	TGTGCCAGCAGCGCCGCTAGCGTGAGCTCCTACAATGAGCAGTTCTTC	CASSAASVSSYNEQFF
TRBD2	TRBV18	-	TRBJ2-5	TGTGCCAGCTCACCACGGCTAGCGGGGGTTGAAGAGACCCAGTACTTC	CASSPRLAGVEETQYF
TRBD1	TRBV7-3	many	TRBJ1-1	TGTGCCAGCAGCGTAGGGGGGACAGGGGACACTGAAGCTTTCTTT	CASSVGGTGDTEAFF
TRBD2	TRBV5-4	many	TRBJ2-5	TGTGCCAGCAGCGTTCTAGCGGAAGAGACCCAGTACTTC	CASSVLAEETQYF
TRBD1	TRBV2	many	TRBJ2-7	TGTGCCAGCAGTGAGGGACAGGGAGACTCCTACGAGCAGTACTTC	CASSEGQGDSYEQYF
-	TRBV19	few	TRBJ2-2	TGTGCCAGTAAATCCCTAAAAGCGGAAGGCACCGGGGAGCTGTTTTTT	CASKSLKAEGTGELFF
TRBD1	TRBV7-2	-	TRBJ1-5	TGTGCCAGCAGCAGGACAGGGGGCGCGAGTATGAATCAGCCCCAGCATTTT	CASSRTGGASMNQPQHF